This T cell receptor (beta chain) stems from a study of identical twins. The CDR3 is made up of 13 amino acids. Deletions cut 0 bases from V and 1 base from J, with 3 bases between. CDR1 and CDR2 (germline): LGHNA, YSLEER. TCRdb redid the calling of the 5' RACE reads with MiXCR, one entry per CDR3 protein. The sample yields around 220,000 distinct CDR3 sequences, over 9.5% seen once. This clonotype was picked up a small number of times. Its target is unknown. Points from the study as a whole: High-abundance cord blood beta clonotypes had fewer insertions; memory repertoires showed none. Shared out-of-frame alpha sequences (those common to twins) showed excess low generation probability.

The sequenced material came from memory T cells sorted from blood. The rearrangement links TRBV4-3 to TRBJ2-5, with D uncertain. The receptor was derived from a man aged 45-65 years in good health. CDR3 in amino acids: CASSQEIQETQYF. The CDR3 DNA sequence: TGCGCCAGCAGCCAAGAGATCCAAGAGACCCAGTACTTC.